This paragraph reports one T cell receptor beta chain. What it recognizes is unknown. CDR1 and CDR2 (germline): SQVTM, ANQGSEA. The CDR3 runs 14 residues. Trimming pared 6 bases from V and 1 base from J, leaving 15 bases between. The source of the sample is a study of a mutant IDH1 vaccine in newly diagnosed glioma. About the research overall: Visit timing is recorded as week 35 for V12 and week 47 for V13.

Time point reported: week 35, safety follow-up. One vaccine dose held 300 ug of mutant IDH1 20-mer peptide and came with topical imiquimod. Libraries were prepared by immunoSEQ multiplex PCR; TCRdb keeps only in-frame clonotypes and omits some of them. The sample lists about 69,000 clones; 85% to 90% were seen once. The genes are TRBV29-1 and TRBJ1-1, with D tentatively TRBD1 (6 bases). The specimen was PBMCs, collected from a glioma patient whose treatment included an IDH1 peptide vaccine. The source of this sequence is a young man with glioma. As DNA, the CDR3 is TGCAGCGTAGCGAAGGGGGGCGAGAACACTGAAGCTTTCTTT. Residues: CSVAKGGENTEAFF.